The rows below give T cell receptor beta chains drawn from one sample of a study of healthy donors' naive CD4 and CD8 T cells. TCRdb re-analysed the reads in MiXCR, keeping a single row per CDR3 protein. The sample includes some 190,000 distinct CDR3 sequences, around 70% of them seen just once. Sequencing was carried out using naive CD4+ and CD8+ T cells sorted from blood, pooled from several donors. The receptors here all came from a pool of human donors in good health; the sample pools cells from several healthy donors. Each CDR3 is given with its conserved first and last residue. A D gene is named only where the DNA matches it firmly. Clone size is not always given. Where it is, it says once, few, many or a class for expanded clones.

d_call,clone_size,j_call,v_call,cdr3_aa,cdr3_nt
TRBD1,NA,TRBJ2-1,TRBV7-8,CASSLSFPTGVDEQFF,TGTGCCAGCAGCTTATCTTTCCCGACAGGGGTGGATGAGCAGTTCTTC
NA,NA,TRBJ2-2,TRBV5-1,CASSLAPGMTGELFF,TGCGCCAGCAGCTTGGCCCCAGGGATGACCGGGGAGCTGTTTTTT
NA,NA,TRBJ2-5,TRBV11-2,CASSLDLLGPGLETQYF,TGCGCCAGCAGCTTAGATCTATTGGGCCCGGGGTTGGAGACCCAGTACTTC
NA,NA,TRBJ2-1,TRBV27,CASSLSGTYNEQFF,TGTGCCAGCAGTTTATCCGGGACCTACAATGAGCAGTTCTTC
NA,few,TRBJ1-1,TRBV29-1,CSVERPEAFF,TGCAGCGTTGAGCGACCTGAAGCTTTCTTT
TRBD2,NA,TRBJ2-3,TRBV7-9,CASSPTAGGAGTQYF,TGTGCCAGCAGCCCGACGGCGGGAGGGGCGGGCACGCAGTATTTT
NA,NA,TRBJ2-7,TRBV29-1,CSVSTGPYEQYF,TGCAGCGTTTCGACAGGCCCCTACGAGCAGTACTTC
NA,NA,TRBJ1-1,TRBV29-1,CSVAGRVNTEAFF,TGCAGCGTTGCTGGCAGGGTGAACACTGAAGCTTTCTTT
NA,NA,TRBJ2-5,TRBV6-6,CASSYRVYQETQYF,TGTGCCAGCAGTTACAGGGTCTACCAAGAGACCCAGTACTTC
NA,NA,TRBJ2-1,TRBV14,CASSQDYTYNEQFF,TGTGCCAGCAGCCAGGATTATACCTACAATGAGCAGTTCTTC
NA,once,TRBJ2-7,TRBV20-1,CSARDESDSLYEQYF,TGCAGTGCTAGAGATGAATCGGACAGCCTCTACGAGCAGTACTTC
NA,NA,TRBJ1-1,TRBV30,CAWSPQTEAFF,TGTGCCTGGAGTCCGCAGACTGAAGCTTTCTTT
TRBD2,once,TRBJ2-1,TRBV6-5,CASRLAGEVYEQFF,TGTGCCAGCAGACTAGCGGGGGAGGTCTATGAGCAGTTCTTC
NA,NA,TRBJ2-1,TRBV4-1,CASSQDYNEQFF,TGCGCCAGCAGCCAAGATTACAATGAGCAGTTCTTC
NA,NA,TRBJ1-5,TRBV7-9,CASSLRSVEPQHF,TGTGCCAGCAGCTTACGGAGTGTGGAGCCCCAGCATTTT
TRBD2,NA,TRBJ2-1,TRBV29-1,CSVVFLAGIYNEQFF,TGCAGCGTTGTGTTCCTAGCGGGGATCTACAATGAGCAGTTCTTC
TRBD2,NA,TRBJ2-7,TRBV6-5,CASRSAPTSGSYEQYF,TGTGCCAGCAGGTCGGCCCCCACTAGCGGGAGTTACGAGCAGTACTTC
TRBD1,NA,TRBJ1-1,TRBV20-1,CSAQTGVGAAFF,TGCAGTGCGCAAACAGGGGTCGGGGCGGCTTTCTTT
NA,NA,TRBJ2-1,TRBV20-1,CSARGLASNNEQFF,TGCAGTGCTAGAGGGCTAGCCTCCAACAATGAGCAGTTCTTC
NA,few,TRBJ2-5,TRBV6-5,CASSYSRPVRETQYF,TGTGCCAGCAGTTACTCGCGGCCCGTTCGAGAGACCCAGTACTTC
TRBD1,few,TRBJ1-2,TRBV15,CATSTGQVNYGYTF,TGTGCCACCAGCACCGGACAGGTCAACTATGGCTACACCTTC
TRBD1,NA,TRBJ2-7,TRBV6-1,CASTRDRTYEQYF,TGTGCCAGCACCCGGGACAGGACCTACGAGCAGTACTTC
NA,NA,TRBJ1-2,TRBV19,CASSTTLVENYGYTF,TGTGCCAGTAGTACGACGCTCGTCGAGAACTATGGCTACACCTTC
NA,NA,TRBJ2-1,TRBV29-1,CSSCQGRTYNEQFF,TGCAGCTCCTGCCAGGGGAGAACCTACAATGAGCAGTTCTTC
NA,NA,TRBJ2-5,TRBV29-1,CSVGTTSQETQYF,TGCAGCGTTGGTACGACATCACAAGAGACCCAGTACTTC
NA,few,TRBJ2-3,TRBV29-1,CSVEGNTDTQYF,TGCAGCGTTGAGGGCAACACAGATACGCAGTATTTT
TRBD1,few,TRBJ1-2,TRBV10-3,CAINPGDRVDGYTF,TGTGCCATCAATCCTGGGGACAGGGTGGATGGCTACACCTTC
TRBD1,NA,TRBJ2-5,TRBV23-1,CASTQDRDRGHQETQYF,TGCGCCAGCACTCAAGATCGGGACAGGGGACATCAAGAGACCCAGTACTTC
TRBD1,few,TRBJ2-1,TRBV7-8,CASIGQGANEQFF,TGTGCCAGCATAGGACAGGGCGCCAATGAGCAGTTCTTC
NA,NA,TRBJ1-1,TRBV30,CAWTLPGRKGTEAFF,TGTGCCTGGACGCTCCCTGGGAGGAAGGGGACTGAAGCTTTCTTT
NA,few,TRBJ2-7,TRBV19,CASRMAGEGSYEQYF,TGTGCCAGTAGAATGGCAGGGGAAGGGTCCTACGAGCAGTACTTC